This T cell receptor (beta chain) was captured by sequencing in a study of control samples from healthy donors and cancer patients. Germline CDR1 reads MGHRA; CDR2 reads YSYEKL. There are 17 residues in the CDR3. The trim removed 0 bases at V and 6 bases at J, leaving 10 bases unmatched. The table came from immunoSEQ multiplex PCR; TCRdb's copy has only in-frame clones and leaves some out. The profile covers roughly 120,000 clones, with approximately 89% appearing a single time and 7.8% taken by the ten largest. The chain couples TRBV4-1 to TRBJ2-2; 7 bases match TRBD2. The specimen was blood. The clonotype comes from a woman under 30 in good health. DNA of the CDR3: TGCGCCAGCAGCCAAGAGGTGGCGGGAGTGGGAGCCGGGGAGCTGTTTTTT. Translated: CASSQEVAGVGAGELFF.